The 24 T cell receptor beta chains below come from one sample, sequenced in a study of blood T cell repertoires in COVID-19. Clones were read by immunoSEQ multiplex PCR, and TCRdb kept only the in-frame ones, dropping some. Among 150,000 to 200,000 clones listed, 70% to 90% were seen once. The sequencing sample was made of peripheral blood. These receptors were obtained from a woman in her forties or fifties with COVID-19, enrolled during active disease.

This clone has just one count. V and J are TRBV27 and TRBJ1-6; the D is unclear. Germline V gene data show CDR1 as MNHEY and CDR2 as SMNVEV (reference sequence). The CDR3 covers 14 residues. The V gene lost 0 bases and the J gene lost 6 bases, with 6 bases spanning the gap. The CDR3 loop reads CASSLSTGNSPLHF. CDR3 in DNA: TGTGCCAGCAGTTTATCGACTGGTAATTCACCCCTCCACTTT.

The CDR3, as DNA: TGTGCCAGCAGCCAAAACAGGGAAGAGACCCAGTACTTC. This codes for CASSQNREETQYF. The chain joins TRBV3-1 (or the pseudogene TRBV3-2) to TRBJ2-5; maybe TRBD1 (6 bases). V was clipped by 2 bases and J by 3 bases, with 7 bases between them. This CDR3 comprises 13 residues. Germline lookup yields CDR1 LGHDT and CDR2 YNNKEL (reference sequence).

V gene TRBV10-3 combines with J gene TRBJ2-7; D unclear. Germline V gene data show CDR1 as ENHRY and CDR2 as SYGVKD. V lost 5 bases, J lost 4 bases, and 9 bases lay in between. The CDR3 has 12 residues. CDR3 sequence: CAISNSSYEQYF. The CDR3 coding sequence is TGTGCCATCAGTAACTCTAGTTACGAGCAGTACTTC.

This clone was recorded once. The chain carries TRBV10-3 and TRBJ2-7; 8 bases fit TRBD1. Germline CDR1 reads ENHRY; CDR2 reads SYGVKD. This CDR3 is 15 amino acids long. Unmatched junction bases numbered 11, after V lost 3 bases and J lost 7 bases. This CDR3 is CAISDAGTGGEEQYF. The CDR3 DNA is TGTGCCATCAGTGATGCCGGGACAGGCGGAGAGGAGCAGTACTTC.

The rearrangement joins TRBV6-1 to TRBJ2-3; D gene ambiguous. Germline values: CDR1 MNHNS, CDR2 SASEGT. Trimming removed 2 bases at V and 6 bases at J, with 15 bases between. The CDR3 has 15 amino acids. The CDR3 reads CASSETADWFDTQYF. CDR3 coding DNA: TGTGCCAGCAGTGAAACGGCTGACTGGTTTGATACGCAGTATTTT.

This clone has a count of ten or more. V and J are TRBV7-9 and TRBJ2-2; 7 bases line up with TRBD2. The germline V gene encodes CDR1 SEHNR and CDR2 FQNEAQ (reference sequence). The J segment lost 0 bases and the V segment lost 10 bases, leaving 8 bases of the junction unmatched. The CDR3 runs 15 residues. The DNA for the CDR3 is TGTGCCACCGGGGGAGGGATAACGAACACCGGGGAGCTGTTTTTT. Its protein is CATGGGITNTGELFF.

This clone was detected only a few times. The rearrangement joins TRBV6-2 or TRBV6-3 to TRBJ1-1, with D tentatively TRBD1 (5 bases). The CDR3 runs 12 residues. Trimming left V 2 bases short and J 6 bases short, with 7 bases between. Germline V CDR1 and CDR2: MNHEY, SVGEGT. CDR3 amino acids: CASSYGAAEAFF. CDR3 DNA sequence: TGTGCCAGCAGTTACGGGGCCGCTGAAGCTTTCTTT.

J is TRBJ2-1 and V is TRBV30; D is possibly TRBD1 (6 bases). The CDR3 covers 14 residues. V was trimmed by 2 bases and J by 6 bases, leaving 14 bases between them. Germline lookup yields CDR1 GTSNPN and CDR2 SVGIG (reference sequence). The CDR3, as DNA: TGTGCCTGGAGTTATGACAGGCCGCCCAATGAGCAGTTCTTC. This sequence encodes CAWSYDRPPNEQFF. The full variable domain, completed using reference TRBV30 and TRBJ2-1, is SQTIHQWPATLVQPVGSPLSLECTVEGTSNPNLYWYRQAAGRGLQLLFYSVGIGQISSEVPQNLSASRPQDRQFILSSKKLLLSDSGFYLCAWSYDRPPNEQFFGPGTRLTVL.

The gene calls are TRBV11-2 and TRBJ2-7; 13 positions match TRBD2. CDR3 length equals 17 residues. The V segment lost 2 bases and the J segment 3 bases; nucleotides outside the gene matches: 7. Germline V CDR1 and CDR2: SGHAT, FQNNGV. CDR3: CASSLIRGLAGNYEQYF. CDR3 DNA sequence: TGTGCCAGCAGCTTAATAAGGGGACTAGCGGGGAACTACGAGCAGTACTTC.

This clone was found once. V and J are TRBV4-1 and TRBJ1-1; D is unclear. CDR1 MGHRA and CDR2 YSYEKL come from the germline V gene. The CDR3 sequence is 15 residues long. Trimming took off 0 bases at V and 1 base at J, with 9 bases between the two ends. The CDR3 nucleotides read TGCGCCAGCAGCCAAGATTACGGCGGGAACACTGAAGCTTTCTTT. Amino acid sequence: CASSQDYGGNTEAFF.

The rearrangement joins TRBV7-9 to TRBJ1-4, with 7 nucleotides matching TRBD1. The CDR3 runs 12 residues. The V segment lost 5 bases and the J segment 8 bases; nucleotides outside the gene matches: 2. CDR1 is SEHNR, CDR2 FQNEAQ, per germline (reference sequence). CDR3 protein: CASSMTGEKLFF. The CDR3 nucleotides read TGTGCCAGCAGCATGACAGGGGAAAAACTGTTTTTT.

The rearrangement uses TRBV11-2 and TRBJ1-2; no firm D call. Germline V lookup: CDR1 SGHAT, CDR2 FQNNGV. The CDR3 covers 13 residues. V lost 7 bases, J lost 7 bases, and 16 bases lay in between. CDR3 DNA: TGTGCCAGCACCGGTCTCCGACTAGGTGGCTACACCTTC. As protein: CASTGLRLGGYTF.

The chain carries TRBV28 and TRBJ1-3; no clear D. V lost 8 bases, J lost 0 bases, and 11 bases lay in between. Germline V gene lookup returns CDR1 MDHEN and CDR2 SYDVKM. This CDR3 has 14 amino acids. This chain's CDR3 is CASPPEDSGNTIYF. In DNA, the CDR3 is TGTGCCAGCCCCCCAGAGGACTCTGGAAACACCATATATTTT.

This clone came up a few times. The rearrangement links TRBV19 to TRBJ2-1; 8 nucleotides match TRBD1. CDR3 length equals 14 residues. J was trimmed by 6 bases and V by 8 bases; bases with no gene match: 9. Germline CDR1 LNHDA, CDR2 SQIVND (reference sequence). CDR3 residues: CASSRTGIPNEQFF. The DNA of the CDR3 is TGTGCCAGTTCTCGGACAGGGATCCCCAATGAGCAGTTCTTC.

The CDR3 region has the DNA TGTGCCAGCAGTGACGGGACAGCCAACACTGAAGCTTTCTTT. It translates to CASSDGTANTEAFF. The chain uses TRBV6-4 and TRBJ1-1, with 7 positions matching TRBD1. Looked up from germline, CDR1 is MRHNA and CDR2 is SNTAGT. The CDR3 runs to 14 residues. V lost 2 bases, J lost 2 bases, and 2 bases stayed unmatched.

The sample holds one count of this clone. The sample has other DNA sequences that encode this CDR3 too. CDR3 bases: TGTGCCAGCAGAACTAGCGGGGGCGCCTACGAGCAGTACTTC. It specifies CASRTSGGAYEQYF. V usage is TRBV7-2 and J usage is TRBJ2-7, with 11 bases aligning to TRBD2. The CDR3 has 14 amino acids. Germline CDR1 SGHTA, CDR2 FQGNSA. The V and J ends lost 6 bases and 2 bases, in that order; junction bases with no gene match: 3.

The rearrangement links TRBV7-9 to TRBJ2-1; maybe TRBD1 (5 bases). The CDR3 is 14 residues long. Germline V gene lookup returns CDR1 SEHNR and CDR2 FQNEAQ (reference sequence). V was shortened by 3 bases and J by 6 bases, with 12 bases between the two germline ends. This CDR3 reads CASSFYGARNEQFF. The CDR3 DNA follows: TGTGCCAGCAGCTTTTATGGGGCGCGCAATGAGCAGTTCTTC.

The chain carries TRBV6-1 and TRBJ2-1, with D perhaps TRBD1 (5 bases). Germline assignment: CDR1 MNHNS and CDR2 SASEGT. V lost 1 base and J 4 bases, leaving 8 bases between the germline ends. The CDR3 spans 14 residues. CDR3 amino acids: CASSEGAGYNEQFF. The DNA of the CDR3 is TGTGCCAGCAGTGAAGGGGCAGGGTACAATGAGCAGTTCTTC.

V is TRBV7-6 and J is TRBJ1-2, with 10 bases identical to TRBD1. V was pared by 4 bases and J by 4 bases, with 15 bases of the junction left unmatched. Germline V gene sequence: CDR1 SGHVS, CDR2 FNYEAQ. The CDR3 covers 18 residues. The CDR3 spells CASSSGSLTGGFGYGYTF. The CDR3 nucleotides are TGTGCCAGCAGCTCGGGGTCATTGACAGGGGGCTTTGGCTATGGCTACACCTTC.

As concerns this clone: The sample carries other DNA sequences with the same CDR3. The chain has TRBV11-2 and TRBJ2-3; 8 bases map to TRBD2. This CDR3 spans 12 amino acids. V gave up 6 bases and J gave up 4 bases; unmatched junction bases: 0. Per germline, CDR1 SGHAT and CDR2 FQNNGV. The CDR3 region has the DNA TGTGCCAGCAGTAGCGGGGCAGATACGCAGTATTTT. It encodes CASSSGADTQYF.

This chain links TRBV6-2 or TRBV6-3 with TRBJ1-1; 7 bases are a match to TRBD1. The junction had 10 bases not matched to a gene; V was cut back by 5 bases and J by 4 bases. The CDR3 has 15 residues. Germline V CDR1 and CDR2: MNHEY, SVGEGT. The CDR3 coding sequence is TGTGCCAGCAGTGGACCGAATACAGGGGCCACTGAAGCTTTCTTT. Protein sequence: CASSGPNTGATEAFF.

This chain links TRBV28 with TRBJ1-6; 7 nucleotides agree with TRBD1. After removal of 7 bases from V and 10 bases from J, the junction contained 10 bases not matched to a gene. This CDR3 comprises 14 residues. Germline CDR1 is MDHEN and CDR2 is SYDVKM. This CDR3 reads CASTNGQGESPLHF. The CDR3 bases are TGTGCCAGCACAAATGGGCAGGGGGAATCACCCCTCCACTTT.

This clone was recorded only once. The chain combines TRBV12-3 or TRBV12-4 with TRBJ1-1; D gene ambiguous. Trimming left V 6 bases short and J 0 bases short, with 8 bases between. CDR3 length: 13 residues. CDR3 in DNA: TGTGCCAGCAGGGTGCACATGAACACTGAAGCTTTCTTT. Translation: CASRVHMNTEAFF.

The rearrangement uses TRBV4-3 and TRBJ1-3; D may be TRBD1 (6 bases). The V gene's germline CDR1 is LGHNA and CDR2 YSLEER. This CDR3 has 14 amino acids. Trimming cost V 4 bases and J 2 bases, with 9 bases left between them. For the CDR3, the DNA is TGCGCCAGCAGCCCGTGGACAGCTGGAAACACCATATATTTT. Residues: CASSPWTAGNTIYF.